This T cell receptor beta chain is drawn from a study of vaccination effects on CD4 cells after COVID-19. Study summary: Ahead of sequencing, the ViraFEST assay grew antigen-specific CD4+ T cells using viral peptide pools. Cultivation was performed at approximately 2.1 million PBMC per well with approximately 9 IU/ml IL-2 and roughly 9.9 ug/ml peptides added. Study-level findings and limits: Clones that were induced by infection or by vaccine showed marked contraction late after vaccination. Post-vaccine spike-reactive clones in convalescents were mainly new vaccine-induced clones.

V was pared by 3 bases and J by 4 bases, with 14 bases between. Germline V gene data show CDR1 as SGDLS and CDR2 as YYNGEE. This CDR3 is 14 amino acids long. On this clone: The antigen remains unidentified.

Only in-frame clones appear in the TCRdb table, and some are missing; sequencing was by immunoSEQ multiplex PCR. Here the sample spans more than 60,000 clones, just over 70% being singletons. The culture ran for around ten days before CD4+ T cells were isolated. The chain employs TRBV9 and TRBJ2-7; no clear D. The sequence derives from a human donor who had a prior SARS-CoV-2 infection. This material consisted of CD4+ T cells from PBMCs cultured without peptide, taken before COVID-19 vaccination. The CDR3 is CASSDSPGGYEQYF. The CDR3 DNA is TGTGCCAGCAGCGATTCGCCCGGCGGATACGAGCAGTACTTC.